This T cell receptor (beta chain) is from a study of blood T cell repertoires in COVID-19. Study details: Samples representing acute and convalescent COVID-19 were sourced from the United States, Italy and Spain. Sample material is recorded as cDNA or gDNA derived from T cells, B-cell-depleted T cells, or PBMCs.

Trimming left V 0 bases short and J 6 bases short, with 10 bases between. The germline gives CDR1 SGDLS, CDR2 YYNGEE. This CDR3 is 13 amino acids long. Original methodology: Using reference gene primer amplification, nucleated cell counts were estimated. This table comes from immunoSEQ multiplex PCR, and its TCRdb copy is limited to in-frame clones, with some not included. Clonal size and the V and J genes are those of that table, whereas D and trimming came from the DNA. The sample lists some 140,000 clones, roughly 77% occurring once. Seattle participants joined during active infection and were tracked over time.

The chain uses TRBV9 and TRBJ2-7; D is possibly TRBD2 (6 bases). Material: peripheral blood. The TCR comes from an older woman with COVID-19, enrolled during active disease. CDR3 nucleotides: TGTGCCAGCAGCGTAGAGATGGGGGGCGAGCAGTACTTC. Its translation is CASSVEMGGEQYF.